Sequencing of this T cell receptor (beta chain) was carried out in a study of cytomegalovirus exposure and HLA in healthy donors. Findings and limits, study-wide: Earlier analysis looked at TCR beta V segments, and most were productive about 87% or about 30% of the time. Sequencing depth roughly uniform across donors was assumed in presence/absence analyses. The majority of TCR sequences were rare, yet some public TCRs appeared in many donors.

The count of this clone is one. What it binds is not known. These donors, healthy bone marrow donors, were studied. The PCR made use of 60 Vbeta and 13 Jbeta primers. The method was immunoSEQ multiplex PCR; TCRdb's version includes in-frame clones alone and lacks a portion of them. The profile covers about 200,000 clones, with 65% to 80% appearing a single time and less than 2% taken by the ten largest. The CDR3 length is 15 residues. Germline V gene sequence: CDR1 KGHSH, CDR2 LQKENI. The J segment lost 2 bases and the V segment lost 6 bases, leaving 6 bases of the junction unmatched. This TCR derives from a man in his fifties or sixties in good health and CMV-seronegative. Sequences were obtained from PBMCs. The genes are TRBV18 and TRBJ2-7; TRBD2 matches 11 bases. CDR3 sequence reads: CASSDSGRVPYEQYF. CDR3 nucleotide sequence: TGTGCCAGCTCCGATAGCGGGAGGGTCCCCTACGAGCAGTACTTC.